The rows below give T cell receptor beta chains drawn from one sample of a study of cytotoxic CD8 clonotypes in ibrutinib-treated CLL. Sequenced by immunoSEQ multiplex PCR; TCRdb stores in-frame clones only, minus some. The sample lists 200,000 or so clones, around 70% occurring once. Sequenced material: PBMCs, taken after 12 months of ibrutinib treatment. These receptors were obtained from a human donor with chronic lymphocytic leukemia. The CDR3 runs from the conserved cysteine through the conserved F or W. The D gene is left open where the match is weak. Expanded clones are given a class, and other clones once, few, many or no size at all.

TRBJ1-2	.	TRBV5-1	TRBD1	TGCGCCAGCAGCTTAGAGGGACAGGGATGGTATGGCTACACCTTC	CASSLEGQGWYGYTF
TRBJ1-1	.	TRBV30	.	TGTGCCTGGAGTGTACAGCCGAACACTGAAGCTTTCTTT	CAWSVQPNTEAFF
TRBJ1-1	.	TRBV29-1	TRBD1	TGCAGCGTTGGCCCTGGGACAGCTATGACTGAAGCTTTCTTT	CSVGPGTAMTEAFF
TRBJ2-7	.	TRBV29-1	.	TGCAGCGTTGCTCGATCGGGGGCCGAGCAGTACTTC	CSVARSGAEQYF
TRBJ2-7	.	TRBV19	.	TGTGCCAGTAGTATTGGGACGGACTACGAGCAGTACTTC	CASSIGTDYEQYF
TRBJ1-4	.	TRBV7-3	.	TGTGCCAGCAGCTTAATACAAGCGGGAGCCGGTGAAAAACTGTTTTTT	CASSLIQAGAGEKLFF
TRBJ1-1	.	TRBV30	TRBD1	TGTGCCTGGAGTGTACAGGGGGTTGGGACTGAAGCTTTCTTT	CAWSVQGVGTEAFF
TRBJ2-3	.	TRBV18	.	TGTGCCAGCTCACCCGGTCGGGGGGCAATCACAACGCAGTATTTT	CASSPGRGAITTQYF
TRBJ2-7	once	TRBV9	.	TGTGCCAGCAGCGTAAGTAGGAGCTCCTACGAGCAGTACTTC	CASSVSRSSYEQYF
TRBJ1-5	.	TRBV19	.	TGTGCCAGTAGACAACAGAGCAATCAGCCCCAGCATTTT	CASRQQSNQPQHF
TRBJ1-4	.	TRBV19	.	TGTGCCAGTAGTCGCCCTTCCGGGGTCAATGAAAAACTGTTTTTT	CASSRPSGVNEKLFF
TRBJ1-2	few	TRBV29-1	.	TGCAGCGTTGGGACAGTCTATGGCTACACCTTC	CSVGTVYGYTF
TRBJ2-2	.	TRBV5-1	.	TGCGCCAGCAGCTTGGTTTCAGGGGCTGGGGAGCTGTTTTTT	CASSLVSGAGELFF
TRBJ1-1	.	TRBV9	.	TGTGCCAGCAGCGTAGTGCCAGCAATGAACACTGAAGCTTTCTTT	CASSVVPAMNTEAFF
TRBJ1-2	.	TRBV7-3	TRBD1	TGTGCCAGCAGCTTCTACTACCGGGACAGGGGACATGGCTACACCTTC	CASSFYYRDRGHGYTF